The 22 T cell receptor beta chains in this list originate from one sample, sequenced in a study of OX40 agonist ivuxolimab in advanced cancers. Repertoires were generated with immunoSEQ multiplex PCR, while TCRdb's copy carries only in-frame clones and drops some. The table lists around 50,000 clones, 90% to 95% of them singletons, with 12% in the top ten. Sequenced here: CD4+ or CD8+ T cells sorted from blood, sampled in a trial of the OX40 agonist ivuxolimab. These TCRs come from an adult with an advanced solid tumor such as melanoma, head and neck, liver or kidney cancer.

This clone showed up just once. The gene calls are TRBV28 and TRBJ2-7; TRBD2 matches 7 bases. Germline V CDR1 and CDR2: MDHEN, SYDVKM. V lost 6 bases and J lost 5; bases outside the gene matches: 19. The CDR3 consists of 17 residues. CDR3 residues: CASRFWGRGRFEDEQYF. The CDR3 bases are TGTGCCAGCAGATTTTGGGGGAGGGGCAGATTTGAGGACGAGCAGTACTTC.

J is TRBJ2-7 and V is TRBV11-3, with D unresolved. Germline values: CDR1 SGHNT, CDR2 YENEEA. This CDR3 is built from 12 residues. The V end lost 8 bases, the J end lost 5 bases, and 13 bases lay between the germline ends. The CDR3 region has the DNA TGTGCCAGCTCCGGTGGGAAGGACGAGCAGTACTTC. It specifies CASSGGKDEQYF.

The chain carries TRBV30 and TRBJ2-3; D may be TRBD1 (6 bases). Germline loops: CDR1 GTSNPN, CDR2 SVGIG (reference sequence). V gave up 1 base and J gave up 1 base, with 15 bases separating them. The CDR3 loop spans 16 amino acids. DNA for the CDR3: TGTGCCTGGAGTGAGGGGGACCTTACCCGCACAGATACGCAGTATTTT. It translates to CAWSEGDLTRTDTQYF.

On this clone itself: Germline and junction disagree at one end, which may indicate a read error. This chain uses TRBV7-7 with TRBJ2-7; D ambiguous. CDR1 is SSHAT, CDR2 FNYEAQ, per germline (reference sequence). The CDR3 spans 13 residues. CDR3 sequence: CASSLEPTYEQYF. The DNA for the CDR3 is TGTGCTAGCAGCTTAGAACCTACCTACGAGCAGTACTTC. Based on the CDR3 plus reference TRBV7-7 and TRBJ2-7, the full variable domain is GAGVSQSPRYKVTKRGQDVTLRCDPISSHATLYWYQQALGQGPEFLTYFNYEAQPDKSGLPSDRFSAERPEGSISTLTIQRTEQRDSAMYRCASSLEPTYEQYFGPGTRLTVT.

The chain combines TRBV7-9 with TRBJ1-1; no clear D gene. V was clipped by 1 base and J by 5 bases, with 5 bases between them. There are 12 residues in the CDR3. Germline CDR1 reads SEHNR; CDR2 reads FQNEAQ (reference sequence). Here the CDR3 reads CASSLETTEAFF. CDR3 DNA sequence: TGTGCCAGCAGCTTAGAGACGACTGAAGCTTTCTTT.

This chain connects TRBV5-1 to TRBJ1-1, with a tentative D call TRBD1 (5 bases). The CDR3 is made up of 14 amino acids. Germline loops: CDR1 SGHRS, CDR2 YFSETQ. Trimming took 0 bases from V and 8 from J, leaving 14 bases between them. CDR3 nucleotide sequence: TGCGCCAGCAGCTTGGCCACCGGGGGGAGAGAAGCTTTCTTT. Translating it yields CASSLATGGREAFF.

The CDR3 DNA follows: TGCGCCAGCAGCTCGCGGGATTCTGGGTACAATGAGCAGTTCTTC. Amino acids: CASSSRDSGYNEQFF. The chain carries TRBV5-1 and TRBJ2-1; tentatively, D is TRBD2 (6 bases). Per germline, CDR1 SGHRS and CDR2 YFSETQ. The ends were cut back, 3 bases at V and 4 bases at J, with 14 bases in the middle. The length of the CDR3 is 15 residues.

J is TRBJ2-2 and V is TRBV4-1; 10 nucleotides match TRBD1. This CDR3 contains 16 residues. CDR1 MGHRA and CDR2 YSYEKL come from the germline V gene. J gave up 4 bases and V 2 bases, and 4 bases lay outside the gene matches. This chain's CDR3 is CASSQPGQGTTGELFF. CDR3 DNA sequence: TGCGCCAGCAGCCAACCGGGACAGGGGACCACCGGGGAGCTGTTTTTT.

This chain joins TRBV19 and TRBJ2-1, with D tentatively TRBD2 (6 bases). Trimming took off 6 bases at V and 7 bases at J, with 13 bases between the two ends. Germline assignment: CDR1 LNHDA and CDR2 SQIVND (reference sequence). The CDR3 has 13 amino acids. The CDR3 bases are TGTGCCAGTAGCGGGAGTGGAGTGAATGAGCAGTTCTTC. Protein sequence: CASSGSGVNEQFF.

The chain uses TRBV2 and TRBJ2-3, with D possibly matching TRBD1 (6 bases). The V end lost 5 bases, the J end lost 2 bases, and 14 bases lay between the germline ends. Germline V lookup: CDR1 SNHLY, CDR2 FYNNEI. The length of the CDR3 is 15 residues. CDR3 in amino acids: CASSLTGNPTDTQYF. The CDR3, as DNA: TGTGCCAGCAGTCTGACAGGAAACCCCACAGATACGCAGTATTTT.

V and J are TRBV29-1 and TRBJ2-1; D remains unclear. This CDR3 is 13 amino acids long. V gave up 7 bases and J gave up 0 bases, with 10 bases separating them. Germline V lookup: CDR1 SQVTM, CDR2 ANQGSEA. The DNA of the CDR3 is TGCAGCGCCGCCGGCGGCTCCTACAATGAGCAGTTCTTC. It specifies CSAAGGSYNEQFF.

This chain links TRBV7-8 with TRBJ2-6; no definite D call. CDR1 and CDR2 (germline): SGHVS, FQNEAQ. This CDR3 spans 16 amino acids. The V and J ends lost 0 bases and 2 bases respectively, with 8 bases between them. Here the CDR3 DNA reads TGTGCCAGCAGCTTAGCGTTAGGTCCTGGGGCCAACGTCCTGACTTTC. This gives the protein CASSLALGPGANVLTF. Together with reference TRBV7-8 and TRBJ2-6, the CDR3 gives the full variable domain: GAGVSQSPRYKVAKRGQDVALRCDPISGHVSLFWYQQALGQGPEFLTYFQNEAQLDKSGLPSDRFFAERPEGSVSTLKIQRTQQEDSAVYLCASSLALGPGANVLTFGAGSRLTVL.

J is TRBJ2-7 and V is TRBV7-2, with 7 nucleotides matching TRBD1. The germline V gene has CDR1 SGHTA and CDR2 FQGNSA. V was clipped by 5 bases and J by 5 bases; unmatched bases: 12. The CDR3 sequence is 15 residues long. DNA of the CDR3: TGTGCCAGCAGCCCACAACTGACAGGGCACGACGAGCAGTACTTC. It translates to CASSPQLTGHDEQYF.

This clone was detected a few times. This chain links TRBV19 with TRBJ1-2, with a possible D match to TRBD1 (5 bases). CDR3 length equals 13 residues. The V and J ends lost 5 bases and 3 bases respectively, with 10 bases between them. In germline, CDR1 is LNHDA, CDR2 SQIVND (reference sequence). CDR3 sequence reads: CASSPTAYYGYTF. In nucleotides, the CDR3 is TGTGCCAGTAGTCCGACAGCCTACTATGGCTACACCTTC.

This clone was detected only once. The V and J genes are TRBV7-9 and TRBJ2-7; tentative D call: TRBD1 (6 bases). The CDR3 has 14 residues. Germline CDR1 SEHNR, CDR2 FQNEAQ (reference sequence). Trimming shortened V by 1 base and J by 5 bases, and 12 bases separated the two germline ends. CDR3 sequence: CASSLGGTRHEQYF. For the CDR3, the DNA is TGTGCCAGCAGCTTAGGAGGGACACGCCACGAGCAGTACTTC.

The J gene is TRBJ2-7, the V gene TRBV27, with 10 positions matching TRBD2. Germline-derived CDR1 and CDR2 are MNHEY and SMNVEV (reference sequence). V lost 6 bases to trimming and J lost 7 bases; unmatched junction nucleotides: 0. The length of the CDR3 is 11 residues. The CDR3 DNA reads as TGTGCCAGCAGACTAGCGGGAGAGCAGTACTTC. Translated: CASRLAGEQYF.

This chain joins TRBV9 and TRBJ2-1, with D tentatively TRBD2 (6 bases). The CDR3 is made up of 16 amino acids. V was trimmed by 0 bases and J by 6 bases, leaving 16 bases between them. The germline V gene encodes CDR1 SGDLS and CDR2 YYNGEE. The CDR3 protein is CASSVDVSGASNEQFF. The CDR3 DNA is TGTGCCAGCAGCGTAGACGTGTCGGGAGCGTCCAATGAGCAGTTCTTC.

The chain uses TRBV2 and TRBJ2-7; D call uncertain. The CDR3 covers 12 residues. With 8 bases removed from V and 1 base from J, the gap between germline ends came to 9 bases. Germline V gene sequence: CDR1 SNHLY, CDR2 FYNNEI. This chain's CDR3 is CASGVVSYEQYF. The CDR3 DNA follows: TGTGCCAGCGGCGTGGTATCCTACGAGCAGTACTTC. The variable domain in full, with the rest retrieved from reference TRBV2 and TRBJ2-7, is EPEVTQTPSHQVTQMGQEVILRCVPISNHLYFYWYRQILGQKVEFLVSFYNNEISEKSEIFDDQFSVERPDGSNFTLKIRSTKLEDSAMYFCASGVVSYEQYFGPGTRLTVT.

V usage is TRBV27 and J usage is TRBJ1-1, with D uncertain. V shed 4 bases and J shed 2 bases, with 8 bases lying between them. Germline CDR1 reads MNHEY; CDR2 reads SMNVEV (reference sequence). This CDR3 is 13 amino acids long. The CDR3 coding sequence is TGTGCCAGCAGTTACCAGGCTAACACTGAAGCTTTCTTT. Translated: CASSYQANTEAFF.

The chain carries TRBV27 and TRBJ2-7; 8 nucleotides line up with TRBD2. Trimming cost V 3 bases and J 4 bases; bases outside gene matches: 2. Germline V gene data show CDR1 as MNHEY and CDR2 as SMNVEV (reference sequence). This CDR3 spans 13 amino acids. CDR3 sequence (DNA): TGTGCCAGCAGTTTTAGCGGGGAGTACGAGCAGTACTTC. Amino acid sequence: CASSFSGEYEQYF.

The chain combines TRBV6-5 with TRBJ2-1, with D perhaps matching TRBD1 (7 bases). The CDR3 spans 15 residues. Trimming took off 4 bases at V and 2 bases at J, with 12 bases between the two ends. Germline V CDR1 and CDR2: MNHEY, SVGAGI. This chain's CDR3 is CASSSGGGTYNEQFF. CDR3 sequence (DNA): TGTGCCAGCAGTTCAGGAGGGGGCACCTACAATGAGCAGTTCTTC.

This chain connects TRBV27 to TRBJ2-1; TRBD2 matches 8 bases. Trimming cost V 5 bases and J 5 bases; bases outside gene matches: 8. Looked up from germline, CDR1 is MNHEY and CDR2 is SMNVEV (reference sequence). The CDR3 is 15 amino acids. The CDR3 DNA is TGTGCCAGCAGTCCCCGGGGGGGAGGGGACAATGAGCAGTTCTTC. Encoded protein: CASSPRGGGDNEQFF.